These T cell receptor beta chains were read from a single sample in a study of blood T cell repertoires in COVID-19. TCRdb's table, derived via immunoSEQ multiplex PCR, lists solely in-frame clones and lacks some. The sample yields around 300,000 clones, 75% to 90% seen once. The sequenced sample consisted of PBMCs or T cells enriched from blood (not recorded which). These receptors all stem from a woman in her thirties or forties who had recovered from COVID-19. CDR3s include the opening cysteine and the closing phenylalanine or tryptophan. Size values are once, few and many counts, or a class for expanded clones, and some rows have none.

clone size: -
V gene: TRBV2
J gene: TRBJ2-1
CDR3 protein: CASSNFPGTGYFNEQFF

clone size: -
V gene: TRBV5-1
J gene: TRBJ2-3
CDR3 protein: CASSLETSGWTDTQYF

clone size: few
V gene: TRBV3-1/TRBV3-2
J gene: TRBJ1-2
CDR3 protein: CASSPRDRGYGYTF

clone size: -
V gene: TRBV2
J gene: TRBJ2-7
CDR3 protein: CASSEFGGLYEQYF

clone size: -
V gene: TRBV7-2
J gene: TRBJ1-4
CDR3 protein: CASSPREGREKLFF

clone size: -
V gene: TRBV30
J gene: TRBJ1-1
CDR3 protein: CAWQTDLNTEAFF

clone size: -
V gene: TRBV18
J gene: TRBJ2-1
CDR3 protein: CASSPWGGSLNNEQFF

clone size: -
V gene: TRBV5-4
J gene: TRBJ1-2
CDR3 protein: CASSFAGGAGGYTF

clone size: -
V gene: TRBV5-1
J gene: TRBJ2-1
CDR3 protein: CASSLGGSDEQFF

clone size: -
V gene: TRBV5-1
J gene: TRBJ2-2
CDR3 protein: CASSWASGGATGELFF

clone size: -
V gene: TRBV7-2
J gene: TRBJ2-1
CDR3 protein: CASSRQERGEQFF

clone size: -
V gene: TRBV7-9
J gene: TRBJ1-2
CDR3 protein: CASSREDYGYTF

clone size: once
V gene: TRBV30
J gene: TRBJ2-3
CDR3 protein: CAWSVSGADTQYF

clone size: -
V gene: TRBV2
J gene: TRBJ1-2
CDR3 protein: CASSEDAWTGNGYTF

clone size: -
V gene: TRBV25-1
J gene: TRBJ1-6
CDR3 protein: CASSPYSNAYNSPLHF

clone size: -
V gene: TRBV2
J gene: TRBJ1-1
CDR3 protein: CASIKEGGTEAFF

clone size: -
V gene: TRBV11-2
J gene: TRBJ1-5
CDR3 protein: CASSRLLGQPQHF

clone size: -
V gene: TRBV19
J gene: TRBJ2-5
CDR3 protein: CASSLRTSGAETQYF

clone size: -
V gene: TRBV4-1
J gene: TRBJ1-5
CDR3 protein: CASSQDSVRPYQPQHF

clone size: -
V gene: TRBV29-1
J gene: TRBJ2-7
CDR3 protein: CSVAREASGSGYEQYF

clone size: -
V gene: TRBV6-5
J gene: TRBJ1-1
CDR3 protein: CASSYRGNTEAFF

clone size: -
V gene: TRBV5-1
J gene: TRBJ2-1
CDR3 protein: CASSRRGPDRDEQFF

clone size: -
V gene: TRBV27
J gene: TRBJ1-1
CDR3 protein: CASSLRQNTEAFF

clone size: -
V gene: TRBV30
J gene: TRBJ2-1
CDR3 protein: CAWNTPGGGEQFF

clone size: once
V gene: TRBV7-2
J gene: TRBJ1-5
CDR3 protein: CASSLRGQPQHF

clone size: -
V gene: TRBV9
J gene: TRBJ1-6
CDR3 protein: CASSVGGANSPLHF

clone size: -
V gene: TRBV5-1
J gene: TRBJ1-1
CDR3 protein: CASSSGFGQRFLMNTEAFF

clone size: -
V gene: TRBV3-1/TRBV3-2
J gene: TRBJ2-7
CDR3 protein: CASSQGIFSSTYEQYF

clone size: -
V gene: TRBV19
J gene: TRBJ2-4
CDR3 protein: CASSVRDCRLKNIQYF

clone size: -
V gene: TRBV4-1
J gene: TRBJ2-1
CDR3 protein: CASSPETSGYNEQFF

clone size: -
V gene: TRBV3-1/TRBV3-2
J gene: TRBJ1-6
CDR3 protein: CASSLSLAGVSPLHF

clone size: -
V gene: TRBV29-1
J gene: TRBJ1-1
CDR3 protein: CSSRTLQREAFF

clone size: -
V gene: TRBV3-1/TRBV3-2
J gene: TRBJ1-1
CDR3 protein: CASSQVGGTTEAFF

clone size: -
V gene: TRBV2
J gene: TRBJ2-7
CDR3 protein: CASRRDRGSRYEQYF

clone size: -
V gene: TRBV30
J gene: TRBJ2-5
CDR3 protein: CAYPGGRRETQYF

clone size: -
V gene: TRBV30
J gene: TRBJ1-2
CDR3 protein: CAWRRGSDYGYTF

clone size: -
V gene: TRBV6-5
J gene: TRBJ1-1
CDR3 protein: CASSYQTGRGTEAFF

clone size: -
V gene: TRBV9
J gene: TRBJ2-1
CDR3 protein: CASSPFRGGGPNEQFF

clone size: -
V gene: TRBV7-2
J gene: TRBJ1-2
CDR3 protein: CASSSPIGGQGKYGYTF

clone size: -
V gene: TRBV9
J gene: TRBJ2-5
CDR3 protein: CASSEGAGQQETQYF

clone size: -
V gene: TRBV5-1
J gene: TRBJ1-2
CDR3 protein: CASGGDRPGWGYTF

clone size: -
V gene: TRBV19
J gene: TRBJ1-6
CDR3 protein: CASRTAGYNSPLHF

clone size: -
V gene: TRBV19
J gene: TRBJ1-3
CDR3 protein: CASSNGLRSGNTIYF

clone size: -
V gene: TRBV24-1
J gene: TRBJ2-2
CDR3 protein: CATSDPGQGDDTGELFF

clone size: -
V gene: TRBV20-1
J gene: TRBJ1-2
CDR3 protein: CSASSGALYTF

clone size: -
V gene: TRBV15
J gene: TRBJ1-5
CDR3 protein: CATSRVAGTNRQPQHF

clone size: -
V gene: TRBV9
J gene: TRBJ1-2
CDR3 protein: CASSVATEGPTF

clone size: -
V gene: TRBV6-6
J gene: TRBJ2-7
CDR3 protein: CASSPSDRAAYEQYF

clone size: -
V gene: TRBV7-9
J gene: TRBJ1-6
CDR3 protein: CASSLKGGPNSPLHF

clone size: -
V gene: TRBV11-2
J gene: TRBJ1-1
CDR3 protein: CASSPRTGETMNTEAFF

clone size: -
V gene: TRBV5-1
J gene: TRBJ1-1
CDR3 protein: CASSLAGESAGAFF

clone size: few
V gene: TRBV6-5
J gene: TRBJ2-7
CDR3 protein: CASSYSKSTSYEQYF

clone size: few
V gene: TRBV5-4
J gene: TRBJ1-3
CDR3 protein: CASSFGGGSNTIYF

clone size: -
V gene: TRBV2
J gene: TRBJ2-1
CDR3 protein: CASSASPGLFSKDEQFF

clone size: once
V gene: TRBV5-1
J gene: TRBJ2-3
CDR3 protein: CASSFASSTDTQYF